These T cell receptor beta chains were read from a single sample in a study of blood T cells in healthy people across ages. TCRdb itself ran the 5' RACE reads through MiXCR, one entry per CDR3 protein. The repertoire consists of about 1.6 million distinct CDR3 sequences, with 30% to 40% occurring once and the leading ten covering around 10%. Sequences were obtained from blood. The receptors shown here come from a woman in her 30s in good health. CDR3s leave out the opening cysteine and the closing phenylalanine or tryptophan. Clone size, where shown, is once, few, many, or a class for clones that have expanded.

TRBV7-9,few,TRBJ2-3,ASTGLRVGDTQY
TRBV4-1,few,TRBJ2-3,ASSQGPSGSLVADTQY
TRBV25-1,-,TRBJ2-1,ASTIPRGSYNEQF
TRBV4-1,few,TRBJ1-2,ASSPPETENYGYT
TRBV18,-,TRBJ2-5,ASSPPRGTQETQY
TRBV30,-,-,AWSRGEQY
TRBV20-1,-,TRBJ1-5,SGSQGGNQPQH
TRBV9,few,TRBJ2-7,ASSFELNSYEQY
TRBV20-1,-,TRBJ2-3,SAPVGPQTETQY
TRBV29-1,-,TRBJ1-1,SVWASRAGCSEAF
TRBV5-4,few,TRBJ2-7,ASSFKGVETYEQY